The present T cell receptor beta chain was sequenced within a study of T-cell reconstitution after alpha-beta-depleted transplantation in children. Unique molecular identifiers featured in how the TCRbeta library was prepared. Each CDR3 protein gets one entry after TCRdb re-called the PCR reads with MiXCR. The table lists some 830,000 distinct CDR3 sequences, about 16% of them singletons. With respect to this clonotype: The target antigen is unknown.

Study-level findings and limits: Approximately two months post-transplant, alpha-beta T cells reportedly originated from several hundred expanded graft clones. Some patients showed high day-60 TCRbeta diversity, which derived from surviving recipient T cells and thymic progenitors. The main origin of T-cell counts and diversity one year after transplant was newly produced T cells.

Here the sequenced sample was PBMCs, mostly from graft donor cells, taken 360 days after TCRalphabeta/CD19-depleted stem cell transplant. The sequence was collected from a male patient younger than 18 who had a stem cell transplant for acute lymphoblastic leukemia, so the T cells may come from the graft donor.

The CDR3 region is CATREMGGYLVYYTDTQYF. The CDR3 bases are TGTGCCACCAGGGAAATGGGCGGATATCTCGTTTATTACACAGATACGCAGTATTTT. The rearrangement uses TRBV15 and TRBJ2-3; D remains ambiguous. Trimming removed 6 bases at V and 2 bases at J, with 27 bases between. Germline CDR1 LNHNV, CDR2 YYDKDF (reference sequence). CDR3 length equals 19 residues. Combining the CDR3 with reference TRBV15 and TRBJ2-3 gives the whole variable domain DAMVIQNPRYQVTQFGKPVTLSCSQTLNHNVMYWYQQKSSQAPKLLFHYYDKDFNNEADTPDNFQSRRPNTSFCFLDIRSPGLGDTAMYLCATREMGGYLVYYTDTQYFGPGTRLTVL.